The text below deals with one TCR beta chain. Its antigen is still unknown. It has no much larger one-base neighbor in the sample; base qualities were not kept. TCRbeta CDR3 regions were amplified from genomic DNA using the immunoSEQ Assay, a bias-controlled multiplex PCR. Concerning the study's data processing: The number of nucleated cells in each sample was estimated from the amplification of reference gene primers within the assay. Sequence reads were collapsed and filtered to measure the absolute abundance of every unique TCRbeta CDR3 rearrangement. For each sample, productive Simpson clonality was calculated as the square root of Simpson's diversity index across productive rearrangements. Held by TCRdb, this immuneACCESS table contains in-frame sequences only and omits some clones. Under half of the omission traces to an unresolved V gene where checked; the cause of the rest is unknown. V and J calls and clone size are those listed in that table; D and trimming were worked out from the DNA. This sample comprises around 180,000 clones, roughly nine tenths of them detected only once. Clones ranked in the top ten supply about a quarter of the sample.

The collaborating institutions used their own protocols to collect whole blood in K2EDTA tubes. For TCRbeta analysis, collaborators shipped samples in one of three forms: frozen whole blood, isolated PBMCs, or DNA extracted from either of those sample types. The data derive from a study of blood T cell repertoires in COVID-19 (dated by TCRdb to 2020 to 2021). At the level of the whole study: Collaborator samples came from the United States, Italy and Spain and covered acute and convalescent phases of COVID-19. The samples were drawn from two sources: the first 160 participants of the ongoing ImmuneRACE study, and fewer than 1,500 subjects contributed by 6 global collaborators. The dataset comprised deeply sampled blood TCRbeta repertoires from subjects exposed to, actively infected with, or recovered from COVID-19. A freely available public database, intended as a resource for researchers studying the immune response to SARS-CoV-2, is where the repertoires were released. The sample metadata nearly always contained a de-identified subject ID, COVID-19 status, age in years and sex. The material from the prospective study consisted of cDNA or gDNA derived from T cells, B-cell-depleted T cells, or PBMCs. Where available, HLA class I and class II types were taken from metadata supplied by the sample provider and were not determined by assay-based typing. On the study overall, not on this receptor specifically: Clinical and demographic metadata were provided uncurated, with the amount varying by source and participant.

At the junction V is shortened by 0 bases and J by 5 bases, with 17 bases in between. Per the germline V gene (reference sequence), SGHNT is the CDR1 and YYREEE is the CDR2. From its cysteine to its phenylalanine, the CDR3 spans 16 amino acids. Just the 48-base CDR3 DNA is kept, in frame starting at base 1. The sequence is built from TRBV5-4 and TRBJ1-2; a confident D gene designation cannot be given. The receptor's source is a man in his 60s with acute or convalescent COVID-19. The sample consisted of peripheral blood. The DNA is as follows: TGTGCCAGCAGCTTGGGCACTATTCGAGATATATATGGCTACACCTTC. It is translated as CASSLGTIRDIYGYTF. Where the CDR3 stops, the reference TRBV5-4 and TRBJ1-2 genes take over; the full variable domain is ETGVTQSPTHLIKTRGQQVTLRCSSQSGHNTVSWYQQALGQGPQFIFQYYREEENGRGNFPPRFSGLQFPNYSSELNVNALELDDSALYLCASSLGTIRDIYGYTFGSGTRLTVV.